This T cell receptor (beta chain) was sequenced for a study of T-cell reconstitution after alpha-beta-depleted transplantation in children (dated by TCRdb to between 2015 and 2016). Some background on the complete study: The study quantitatively tracked T-cell immune reconstitution after TCRalphabeta/CD19-depleted allogeneic hematopoietic cell transplantation in children using TCR repertoire profiling. Broader findings and caveats from the paper: Over the following months the frequencies of hyperexpanded clones went down, and after one year T-cell counts and TCRbeta diversity were mostly credited to newly produced T cells. In some patients, the high TCRbeta diversity seen at day 60 was put down to recipient T cells and intrathymic progenitors that had survived conditioning. The apparently early recovery of alphabetaT-cell counts about two months after transplant reportedly depended on only several hundred rapidly expanded clones that came from non-depleted graft cells.

A note on this clonotype: Its antigen remains unidentified. One base away there is no much larger clone; base qualities are not given.

Library prep was done by PCR. Sequencer: Illumina HiSeq 2500. To normalize quantification of the TCRbeta repertoire, the TCR libraries were built with molecular barcoding that relied on unique molecular identifiers. The raw public data were reprocessed by TCRdb itself: fastp quality trimming at Q25, MiXCR clonotype calling, in-frame beta chains only. Rows with a matching CDR3 protein are joined into one entry that keeps the most common DNA and genes. The sample records about 980,000 distinct CDR3 sequences, about 29% of which are singletons. The ten largest clones represent about 28% of the sample. The treatment or condition label here, explained by the study, means: allogeneic hematopoietic cell transplantation with graft depleted of TCRalphabeta T cells and CD19 B cells. Transplant recipients were children who received TCRalphabeta/CD19-depleted allogeneic hematopoietic cell grafts. The germline V gene (reference sequence) supplies CDR1 DFQATT and CDR2 SNEGSKA. The CDR3 runs 14 amino acids, cysteine and phenylalanine included. Here the CDR3 DNA is all that survives: 42 bases in frame from base 1.

In this chain, TRBV20-1 is recombined with TRBJ2-1; TRBD1 might be the D gene, on 6 matching bases. The source material was PBMCs, mostly from graft donor cells, sampled 360 days after TCRalphabeta/CD19-depleted stem cell transplant. The TCR was taken from a boy younger than two who had a stem cell transplant for SCID, so the T cells may come from the graft donor. The nucleotide sequence reads as follows: TGCAGCAGGGGCTTTGAGAGCTCCTACAATGAGCAGTTCTTC. The encoded protein is CSRGFESSYNEQFF.